Below are 11 T cell receptor beta chains sequenced from a single sample in a study of T cells in Graves' hyperthyroidism and ophthalmopathy. RNA transcripts yielded amplified TCR beta CDR3 regions. A first-round RT-PCR of the TCR CDR3 used the HTBI primer set. One entry per CDR3 protein, called by TCRdb with MiXCR from the multiplex PCR reads. The table records 90,000 to 120,000 distinct CDR3 sequences, roughly 15% of them present only once. Sequencing input: blood. The receptors come from a woman aged 45-65 years with Graves' hyperthyroidism.

This clonotype was seen ten or more times. The chain uses TRBV7-3 and TRBJ2-3; 13 bases line up with TRBD2. In germline, CDR1 is SGHTA, CDR2 FQGTGA. This CDR3 is built from 16 residues. Trimming removed 5 bases from V and 4 bases from J; junction bases left unmatched: 6. The CDR3 DNA follows: TGTGCCAGCAGCCGGACTAGCGGGAGTTCCGCAGATACGCAGTATTTT. Amino acid sequence: CASSRTSGSSADTQYF.

This clonotype showed up many times. The rearrangement joins TRBV20-1 to TRBJ1-1, with a tentative D call TRBD1 (6 bases). V lost 0 bases, J lost 1 base, and 9 bases lay in between. Germline V gene data show CDR1 as DFQATT and CDR2 as SNEGSKA (reference sequence). CDR3 length: 14 amino acids. The CDR3 protein is CSAREGAGNTEAFF. CDR3 DNA sequence: TGCAGTGCTAGAGAGGGGGCAGGGAACACTGAAGCTTTCTTT.

This clonotype came up many times. The chain uses TRBV20-1 and TRBJ1-4; 9 bases agree with TRBD1. Germline trimming cut 5 bases from V and 8 bases from J; bases unmatched to any gene: 6. This CDR3 has 13 residues. Germline CDR1 reads DFQATT; CDR2 reads SNEGSKA (reference sequence). CDR3: CSAEDRGREKLFF. The DNA of the CDR3 is TGCAGTGCTGAGGACAGGGGAAGAGAAAAACTGTTTTTT.

This clonotype showed up many times. The rearrangement links TRBV2 to TRBJ1-4; 7 bases line up with TRBD1. The CDR3 sequence is 16 residues long. Germline V lookup: CDR1 SNHLY, CDR2 FYNNEI. V dropped 6 bases and J dropped 10; count of bases not matched to a gene: 17. The CDR3: CASSLTGTVGSRKLFF. CDR3 DNA sequence: TGTGCCAGCAGCCTCACCGGGACAGTCGGTTCCCGAAAACTGTTTTTT.

This clonotype was counted ten times or more. The chain couples TRBV7-8 to TRBJ2-3; 7 positions match TRBD2. Germline V gene lookup returns CDR1 SGHVS and CDR2 FQNEAQ. The CDR3 loop spans 15 amino acids. V lost 3 bases and J lost 1; bases outside the gene matches: 4. The DNA for the CDR3 is TGTGCCAGCAGCTTTCTGGCGGGAGGCACAGATACGCAGTATTTT. Its protein product is CASSFLAGGTDTQYF.

This clonotype was counted only a few times. The chain recombines TRBV20-1 with TRBJ2-5, with 9 bases lining up with TRBD2. Germline CDR1 DFQATT, CDR2 SNEGSKA (reference sequence). With V trimmed by 3 bases and J by 2 bases, 13 bases remained unmatched. The CDR3 sequence is 17 residues long. The CDR3 is CSASGMVAGVRQETQYF. For the CDR3, the DNA is TGCAGTGCTAGTGGGATGGTAGCGGGAGTTCGACAAGAGACCCAGTACTTC.

This clonotype was seen ten or more times. This chain joins TRBV7-9 and TRBJ1-4; TRBD1 aligns across 7 bases. The CDR3 spans 16 residues. Germline V CDR1 and CDR2: SEHNR, FQNEAQ (reference sequence). Trimming removed 0 bases from V and 1 base from J; junction bases left unmatched: 2. CDR3 in DNA: TGTGCCAGCAGCTTAGCATACAGGGGAACTAATGAAAAACTGTTTTTT. As protein: CASSLAYRGTNEKLFF.

The table lists this clonotype with many counts. The chain employs TRBV3-1 and TRBJ1-1; D gene unclear. Trimming took off 6 bases at V and 0 bases at J, with 17 bases between the two ends. The germline gives CDR1 LGHDT, CDR2 YNNKEL (reference sequence). This CDR3 is built from 16 residues. The CDR3 nucleotides are TGTGCCAGCAGTAAACTAGGCGCTGTACTGAACACTGAAGCTTTCTTT. As protein: CASSKLGAVLNTEAFF.

This clonotype was counted ten times or more. This sequence joins TRBV19 and TRBJ1-1; TRBD1 is a possible D gene (5 bases). Trimming removed 5 bases at V and 1 base at J, with 17 bases between. The CDR3 totals 16 residues. The germline CDR1 and CDR2 sequences are LNHDA and SQIVND (reference sequence). CDR3 sequence (DNA): TGTGCCAGTAGTCCCCACGCCGGGACGGCGAACACTGAAGCTTTCTTT. Encoded protein: CASSPHAGTANTEAFF. The full variable domain, with the rest looked up from reference TRBV19 and TRBJ1-1, is DGGITQSPKYLFRKEGQNVTLSCEQNLNHDAMYWYRQDPGQGLRLIYYSQIVNDFQKGDIAEGYSVSREKKESFPLTVTSAQKNPTAFYLCASSPHAGTANTEAFFGQGTRLTVV.

This clonotype was seen ten or more times. The chain carries TRBV10-3 and TRBJ2-6; 9 bases map to TRBD2. The germline CDR1 and CDR2 sequences are ENHRY and SYGVKD. The CDR3 sequence is 16 residues long. J gave up 3 bases and V 5 bases, and 5 bases lay outside the gene matches. The CDR3 loop reads CAISPREGLGANVLTF. In DNA form, the CDR3 reads TGTGCCATCAGTCCGCGGGAGGGCCTTGGGGCCAACGTCCTGACTTTC.

This clonotype was seen many times. This rearrangement joins TRBV3-1 to TRBJ2-3; D is undetermined. The CDR3 loop spans 13 amino acids. With 4 bases removed from V and 0 bases from J, the gap between germline ends came to 5 bases. CDR1 is LGHDT, CDR2 YNNKEL, per germline (reference sequence). This CDR3 is CASSPTSTDTQYF. DNA for the CDR3: TGTGCCAGCAGCCCGACTAGCACAGATACGCAGTATTTT.